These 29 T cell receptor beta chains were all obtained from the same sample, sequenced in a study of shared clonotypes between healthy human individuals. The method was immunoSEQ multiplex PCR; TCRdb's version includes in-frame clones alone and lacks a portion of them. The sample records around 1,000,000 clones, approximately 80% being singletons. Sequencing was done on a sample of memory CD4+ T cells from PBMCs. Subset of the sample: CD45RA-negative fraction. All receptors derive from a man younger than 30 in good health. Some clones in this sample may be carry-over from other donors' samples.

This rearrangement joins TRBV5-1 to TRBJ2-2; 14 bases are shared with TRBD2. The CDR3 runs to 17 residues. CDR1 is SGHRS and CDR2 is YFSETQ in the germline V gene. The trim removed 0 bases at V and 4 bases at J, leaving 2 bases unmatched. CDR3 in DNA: TGCGCCAGCAGCTTGGGACTAGCGGGAGGGCTCACCGGGGAGCTGTTTTTT. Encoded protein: CASSLGLAGGLTGELFF.

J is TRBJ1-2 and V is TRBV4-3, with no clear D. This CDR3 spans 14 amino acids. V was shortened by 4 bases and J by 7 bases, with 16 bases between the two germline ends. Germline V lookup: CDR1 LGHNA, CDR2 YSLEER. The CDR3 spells CASSLLREGSGYTF. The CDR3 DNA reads TGCGCCAGCAGCCTTCTACGGGAAGGGAGTGGCTACACCTTC.

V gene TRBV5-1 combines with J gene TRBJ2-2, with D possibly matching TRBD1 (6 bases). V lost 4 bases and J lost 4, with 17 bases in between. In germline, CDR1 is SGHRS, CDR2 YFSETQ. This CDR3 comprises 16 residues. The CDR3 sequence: CASSPHRDPTTGELFF. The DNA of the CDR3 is TGCGCCAGCAGCCCCCACAGGGACCCGACCACCGGGGAGCTGTTTTTT.

The CDR3 DNA is TGTGCCAGCAGCTTGGCTCTGACTAGCGGAGCCTACAATGAGCAGTTCTTC. It is translated as CASSLALTSGAYNEQFF. This chain joins TRBV5-6 and TRBJ2-1; TRBD2 matches at 9 bases. CDR3 size: 17 residues. Per the germline V gene, CDR1 is SGHDT and CDR2 is YYEEEE. The V gene end was trimmed by 0 bases and the J gene end by 2 bases; junction bases not matched to a gene: 6.

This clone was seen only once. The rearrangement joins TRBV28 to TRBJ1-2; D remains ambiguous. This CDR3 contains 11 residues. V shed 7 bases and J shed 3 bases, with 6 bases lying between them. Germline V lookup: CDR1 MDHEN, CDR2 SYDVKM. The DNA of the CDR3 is TGTGCCAGCAAGCTCGACTATGGCTACACCTTC. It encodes CASKLDYGYTF.

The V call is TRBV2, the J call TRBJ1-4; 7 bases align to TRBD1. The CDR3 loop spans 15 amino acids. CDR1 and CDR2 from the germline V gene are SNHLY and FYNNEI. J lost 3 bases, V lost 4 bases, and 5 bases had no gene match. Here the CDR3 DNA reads TGTGCCAGCAGTGCGACAGGGTTCCCTAATGAAAAACTGTTTTTT. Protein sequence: CASSATGFPNEKLFF.

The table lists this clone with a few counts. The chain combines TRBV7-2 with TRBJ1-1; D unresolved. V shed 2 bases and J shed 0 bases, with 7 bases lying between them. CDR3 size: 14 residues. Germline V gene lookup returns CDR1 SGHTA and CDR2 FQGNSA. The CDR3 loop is CASSLIGMNTEAFF. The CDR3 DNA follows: TGTGCCAGCAGCTTAATTGGGATGAACACTGAAGCTTTCTTT.

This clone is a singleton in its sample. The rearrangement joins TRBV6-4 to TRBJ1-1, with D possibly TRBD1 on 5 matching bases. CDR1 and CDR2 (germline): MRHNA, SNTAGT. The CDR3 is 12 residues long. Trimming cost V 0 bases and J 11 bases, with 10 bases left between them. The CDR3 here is CASSDSGTRAFF. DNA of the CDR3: TGTGCCAGCAGTGACTCCGGGACTCGCGCTTTCTTT.

The CDR3 nucleotides read TGTGCCAGCAGCGCCGGACAGGGTTGGACTTTCTTT. It codes for CASSAGQGWTFF. V and J are TRBV9 and TRBJ1-1; 8 bases agree with TRBD1. The CDR3 is 12 residues long. V trimming: 3 bases; J trimming: 12 bases; junction bases outside the gene matches: 7. Germline V CDR1 and CDR2: SGDLS, YYNGEE.

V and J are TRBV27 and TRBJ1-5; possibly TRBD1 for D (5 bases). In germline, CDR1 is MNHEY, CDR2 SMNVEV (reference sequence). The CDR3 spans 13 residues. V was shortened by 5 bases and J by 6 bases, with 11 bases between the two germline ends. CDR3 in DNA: TGTGCCAGCAGTCTAGGGGTGTCTCAGCCCCAGCATTTT. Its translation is CASSLGVSQPQHF.

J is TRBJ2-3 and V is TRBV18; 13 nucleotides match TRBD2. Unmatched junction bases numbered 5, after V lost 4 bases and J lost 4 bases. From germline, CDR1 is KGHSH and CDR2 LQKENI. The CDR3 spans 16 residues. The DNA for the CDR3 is TGTGCCAGCTCACGATGGACTAGCGGGAGCCCAGATACGCAGTATTTT. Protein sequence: CASSRWTSGSPDTQYF.

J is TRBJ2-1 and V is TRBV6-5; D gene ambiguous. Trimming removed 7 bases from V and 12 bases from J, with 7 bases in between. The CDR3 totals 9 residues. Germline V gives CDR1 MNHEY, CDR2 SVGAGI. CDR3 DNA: TGTGCCAGCAAGAATCCGCAGTTCTTC. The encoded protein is CASKNPQFF.

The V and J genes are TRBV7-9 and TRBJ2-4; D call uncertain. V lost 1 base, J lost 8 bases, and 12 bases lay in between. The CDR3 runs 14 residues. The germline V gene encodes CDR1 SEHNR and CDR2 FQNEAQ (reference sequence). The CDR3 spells CASSLVLSSHIQYF. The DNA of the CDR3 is TGTGCCAGCAGCTTAGTGTTAAGCTCCCACATTCAGTACTTC.

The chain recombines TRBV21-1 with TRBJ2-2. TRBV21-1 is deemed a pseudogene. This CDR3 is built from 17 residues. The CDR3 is CASSKGGSLSNTGELFF. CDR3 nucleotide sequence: TGTGCCAGCAGCAAAGGGGGGTCCCTCTCAAACACCGGGGAGCTGTTTTTT.

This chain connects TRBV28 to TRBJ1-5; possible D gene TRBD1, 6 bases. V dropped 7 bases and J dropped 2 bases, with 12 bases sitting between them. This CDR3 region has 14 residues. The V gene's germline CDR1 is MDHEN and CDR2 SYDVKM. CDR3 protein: CASIRAGGNQPQHF. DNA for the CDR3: TGTGCCAGCATCAGGGCAGGGGGCAATCAGCCCCAGCATTTT.

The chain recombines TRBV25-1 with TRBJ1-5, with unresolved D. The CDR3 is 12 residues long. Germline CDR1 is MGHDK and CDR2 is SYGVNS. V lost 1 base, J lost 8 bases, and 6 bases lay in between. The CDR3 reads CASSESGEPQHF. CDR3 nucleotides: TGTGCCAGCAGTGAATCGGGAGAGCCCCAGCATTTT.

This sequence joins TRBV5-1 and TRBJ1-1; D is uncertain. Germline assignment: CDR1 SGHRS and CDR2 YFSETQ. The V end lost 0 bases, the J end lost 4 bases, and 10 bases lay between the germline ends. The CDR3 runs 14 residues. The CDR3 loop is CASSLVLVGTEAFF. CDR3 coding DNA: TGCGCCAGCAGCTTGGTCCTGGTTGGCACTGAAGCTTTCTTT.

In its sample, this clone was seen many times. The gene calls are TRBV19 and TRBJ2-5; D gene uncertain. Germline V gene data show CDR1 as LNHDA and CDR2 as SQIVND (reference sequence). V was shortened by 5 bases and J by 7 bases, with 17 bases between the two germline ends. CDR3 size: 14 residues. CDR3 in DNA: TGTGCCAGTAGTCCCCTAGATGAAGGAGCGACCCAGTACTTC. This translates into CASSPLDEGATQYF.

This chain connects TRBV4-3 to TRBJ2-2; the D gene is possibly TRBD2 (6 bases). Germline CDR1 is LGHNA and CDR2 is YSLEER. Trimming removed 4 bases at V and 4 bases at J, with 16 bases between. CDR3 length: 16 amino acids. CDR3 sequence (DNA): TGCGCCAGCAGCCTACAGAGGGGACTGAGCACCGGGGAGCTGTTTTTT. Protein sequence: CASSLQRGLSTGELFF.

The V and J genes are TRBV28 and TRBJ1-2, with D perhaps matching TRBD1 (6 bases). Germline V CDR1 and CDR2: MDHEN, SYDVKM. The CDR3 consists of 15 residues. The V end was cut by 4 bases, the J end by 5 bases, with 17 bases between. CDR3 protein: CASSSNPTGPYGYTF. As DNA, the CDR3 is TGTGCCAGCAGTTCCAATCCGACAGGCCCTTATGGCTACACCTTC.

The CDR3 DNA is TGTGCCTGGGACAGGGATAATTCACCCCTCCACTTT. Its translation: CAWDRDNSPLHF. V usage is TRBV30 and J usage is TRBJ1-6; 7 bases are a match to TRBD1. Trimming cost V 5 bases and J 5 bases; bases outside gene matches: 0. CDR1 GTSNPN and CDR2 SVGIG come from the germline V gene (reference sequence). The CDR3 sequence is 12 residues long.

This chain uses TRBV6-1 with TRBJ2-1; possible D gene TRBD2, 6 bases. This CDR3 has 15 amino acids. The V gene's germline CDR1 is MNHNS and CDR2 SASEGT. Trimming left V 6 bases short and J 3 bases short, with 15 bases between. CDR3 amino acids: CASSSRLVLYNEQFF. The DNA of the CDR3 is TGTGCCAGCAGCTCCCGACTAGTCCTCTACAATGAGCAGTTCTTC.

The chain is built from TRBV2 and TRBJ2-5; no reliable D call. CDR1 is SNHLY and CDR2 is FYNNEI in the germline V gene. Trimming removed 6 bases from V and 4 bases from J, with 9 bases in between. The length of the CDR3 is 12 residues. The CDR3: CASRGSGETQYF. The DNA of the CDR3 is TGTGCCAGCAGGGGCAGTGGAGAGACCCAGTACTTC.

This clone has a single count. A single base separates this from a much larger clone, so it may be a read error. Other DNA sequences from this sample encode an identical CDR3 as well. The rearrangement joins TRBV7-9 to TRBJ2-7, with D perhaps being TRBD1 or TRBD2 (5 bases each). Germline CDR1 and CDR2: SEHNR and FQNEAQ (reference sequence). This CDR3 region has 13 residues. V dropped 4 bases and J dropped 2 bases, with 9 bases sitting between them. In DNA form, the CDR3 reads TGTGCCAGCAGCTCCCGGGGACCCTACGAGCAGTACTTC. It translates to CASSSRGPYEQYF.

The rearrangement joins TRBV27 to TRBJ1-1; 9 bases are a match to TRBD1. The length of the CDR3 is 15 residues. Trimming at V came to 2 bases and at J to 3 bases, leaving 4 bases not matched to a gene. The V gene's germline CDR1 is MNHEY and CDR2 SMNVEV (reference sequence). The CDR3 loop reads CASSLRGQGYTEAFF. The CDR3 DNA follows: TGTGCCAGCAGTTTAAGGGGACAGGGATACACTGAAGCTTTCTTT.

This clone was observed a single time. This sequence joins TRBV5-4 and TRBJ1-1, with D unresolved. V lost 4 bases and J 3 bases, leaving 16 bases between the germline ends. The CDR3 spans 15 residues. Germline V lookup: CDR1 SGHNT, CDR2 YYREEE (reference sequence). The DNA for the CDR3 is TGTGCCAGCAGCCCCTATAATCTCGGGGACACTGAAGCTTTCTTT. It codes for CASSPYNLGDTEAFF.

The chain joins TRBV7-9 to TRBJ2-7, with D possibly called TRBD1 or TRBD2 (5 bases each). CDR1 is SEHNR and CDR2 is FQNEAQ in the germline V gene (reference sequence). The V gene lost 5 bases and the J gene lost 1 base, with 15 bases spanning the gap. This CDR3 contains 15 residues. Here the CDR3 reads CASSKAGTQSYEQYF. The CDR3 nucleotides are TGTGCCAGCAGCAAAGCCGGGACCCAATCCTACGAGCAGTACTTC. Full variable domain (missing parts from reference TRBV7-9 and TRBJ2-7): DTGVSQNPRHKITKRGQNVTFRCDPISEHNRLYWYRQTLGQGPEFLTYFQNEAQLEKSRLLSDRFSAERPKGSFSTLEIQRTEQGDSAMYLCASSKAGTQSYEQYFGPGTRLTVT.

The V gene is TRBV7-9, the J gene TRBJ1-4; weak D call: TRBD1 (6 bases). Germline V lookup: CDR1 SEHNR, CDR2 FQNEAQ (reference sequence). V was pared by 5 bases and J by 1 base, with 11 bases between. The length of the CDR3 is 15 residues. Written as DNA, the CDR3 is TGTGCCAGCAGCAGAGAGACAGGAACTAATGAAAAACTGTTTTTT. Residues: CASSRETGTNEKLFF.

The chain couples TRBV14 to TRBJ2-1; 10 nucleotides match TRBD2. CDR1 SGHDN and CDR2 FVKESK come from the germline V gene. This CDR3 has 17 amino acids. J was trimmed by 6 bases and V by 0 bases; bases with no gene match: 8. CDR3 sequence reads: CASSQDLRRTSGNEQFF. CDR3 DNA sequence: TGTGCCAGCAGCCAAGATCTACGTCGGACTAGCGGCAATGAGCAGTTCTTC.